Reported below is one T cell receptor beta chain. This specimen comes from a study of blood T cell repertoires in COVID-19. Libraries were prepared by immunoSEQ multiplex PCR; TCRdb keeps only in-frame clonotypes and omits some of them. The table shows some 87,000 clones, with less than 85% occurring only once. This CDR3 contains 16 residues. V dropped 7 bases and J dropped 0 bases, with 15 bases sitting between them. CDR1 and CDR2 (germline): SNHLY, FYNNEI. Sequencing used peripheral blood. The receptor's source is a human donor in a cohort sampled during active COVID-19. The V and J genes are TRBV2 and TRBJ2-2; tentative D call: TRBD2 (6 bases). CDR3: CASTREAGANTGELFF. The CDR3 nucleotides are TGTGCCAGCACCCGGGAAGCGGGTGCGAACACCGGGGAGCTGTTTTTT.